The 27 T cell receptor beta chains below all came from one sample that was sequenced in a study of T cell responses to AZD1222 COVID-19 vaccine. Libraries were prepared by immunoSEQ multiplex PCR; TCRdb keeps only in-frame clonotypes and omits some of them. The sample records about 100,000 clones, 87% being singletons. The source material was peripheral blood, sampled on day 0 of AZD1222 vaccination. These receptors all stem from an adult in good health.

The chain is built from TRBV2 and TRBJ2-7; possible D gene TRBD1, 5 bases. Germline values: CDR1 SNHLY, CDR2 FYNNEI. CDR3 length: 14 amino acids. V was cut by 8 bases and J by 0 bases, with 14 bases left in between. The CDR3 DNA is TGTGCCAGCCTTAGACAGAGAAGCTCCTACGAGCAGTACTTC. Its protein product is CASLRQRSSYEQYF.

The rearrangement uses TRBV10-3 and TRBJ1-3; possibly TRBD1 for D (6 bases). V lost 5 bases and J 2 bases, leaving 16 bases between the germline ends. This CDR3 region has 16 residues. Germline loops: CDR1 ENHRY, CDR2 SYGVKD. CDR3 sequence (DNA): TGTGCCATCAGTTCTGTGAGGGGGGGACCTGGAAACACCATATATTTT. It yields the protein CAISSVRGGPGNTIYF.

The chain employs TRBV7-2 and TRBJ2-3; D remains ambiguous. Germline CDR1 reads SGHTA; CDR2 reads FQGNSA. V was clipped by 1 base and J by 2 bases, with 19 bases between them. This CDR3 is built from 18 residues. CDR3 in DNA: TGTGCCAGCAGCTTAGTTTATCGTCGAGCGTCCTCCACAGATACGCAGTATTTT. It encodes CASSLVYRRASSTDTQYF.

V and J are TRBV25-1 and TRBJ1-1; unclear D gene. The CDR3 spans 11 residues. V lost 4 bases and J lost 0, with 0 bases in between. Germline CDR1 is MGHDK and CDR2 is SYGVNS. CDR3 sequence reads: CASSVNTEAFF. DNA for the CDR3: TGTGCCAGCAGTGTGAACACTGAAGCTTTCTTT.

This clone was seen a handful of times. This CDR3 is CAWDRGMGQPQHF. CDR3 nucleotide sequence: TGTGCCTGGGACAGGGGGATGGGCCAGCCCCAGCATTTT. The rearrangement links TRBV30 to TRBJ1-5; 9 bases match TRBD1. Germline CDR1 GTSNPN, CDR2 SVGIG (reference sequence). CDR3 size: 13 residues. The V gene end was trimmed by 5 bases and the J gene end by 7 bases; junction bases not matched to a gene: 6.

The chain links TRBV29-1 to TRBJ1-2; possibly TRBD1 for D (5 bases). The germline V and J ends were trimmed by 1 base and 7 bases, with 16 bases remaining between them. Germline values: CDR1 SQVTM, CDR2 ANQGSEA. The CDR3 is 14 residues long. The CDR3 nucleotides read TGCAGCGTTGAAGTACAGGCGGTTATCTCTGGCTACACCTTC. This encodes CSVEVQAVISGYTF.

The rearrangement links TRBV6-1 to TRBJ2-1; TRBD1 agrees at 8 bases. This CDR3 has 15 residues. The V gene end was trimmed by 1 base and the J gene end by 8 bases; junction bases not matched to a gene: 7. CDR1 and CDR2 from the germline V gene are MNHNS and SASEGT. For the CDR3, the DNA is TGTGCCAGCAGTGAAGTCACAGGGGGGTGGGATGAGCAGTTCTTC. This sequence encodes CASSEVTGGWDEQFF.

The V and J genes are TRBV9 and TRBJ1-6, with TRBD1 as a possible D gene (5 bases). Germline CDR1 reads SGDLS; CDR2 reads YYNGEE. Between the trimmed V and J ends, which lost 0 bases and 7 bases, there was a span of 11 bases. The CDR3 runs to 15 residues. CDR3 sequence (DNA): TGTGCCAGCAGCGTAGAGGGCAGGGAAAATTCACCCCTCCACTTT. Amino acid sequence: CASSVEGRENSPLHF.

The V gene is TRBV14, the J gene TRBJ2-6, with D perhaps matching TRBD1 (5 bases). The CDR3 has 17 amino acids. CDR1 and CDR2 from the germline V gene are SGHDN and FVKESK. The V and J ends lost 1 base and 3 bases respectively, with 13 bases between them. In DNA, the CDR3 is TGTGCCAGCAGCCAAGGGCCAGGGCGACTTGGGGCCAACGTCCTGACTTTC. Its protein product is CASSQGPGRLGANVLTF.

In this sample, this clone turned up once. The chain couples TRBV12-3 or TRBV12-4 to TRBJ1-1; TRBD1 matches 7 bases. CDR3 length: 13 residues. V was pared by 5 bases and J by 8 bases, with 8 bases of the junction left unmatched. The CDR3 reads CASSGGQVGEAFF. The CDR3 DNA reads TGTGCCAGCAGTGGAGGACAGGTCGGCGAAGCTTTCTTT.

The chain has TRBV11-2 and TRBJ2-3, with TRBD2 as a possible D gene (6 bases). Trimming pared 6 bases from V and 0 bases from J, leaving 7 bases between. Germline V lookup: CDR1 SGHAT, CDR2 FQNNGV. The CDR3 has 13 amino acids. The CDR3, as DNA: TGTGCCAGCAGGCTAGCGAGCACAGATACGCAGTATTTT. Translation: CASRLASTDTQYF.

The V and J genes are TRBV21-1 and TRBJ1-3; TRBD1 reflects the table's D call only, with no check against the DNA. TRBV21-1 corresponds to a pseudogene. The CDR3 extends over 15 amino acids. CDR3 residues: CASSTVTGVGNTIYF. CDR3 sequence (DNA): TGTGCCAGCAGCACAGTGACAGGGGTCGGAAACACCATATATTTT.

The genes are TRBV6-6 and TRBJ1-1; possible D gene TRBD1, 6 bases. This CDR3 spans 16 amino acids. CDR1 is MNHNY and CDR2 is SVGAGI in the germline V gene (reference sequence). V was cut by 6 bases and J by 2 bases, with 19 bases left in between. CDR3 coding DNA: TGTGCCAGCAGATCCCCGCGGGGGCTATCAAACACTGAAGCTTTCTTT. It specifies CASRSPRGLSNTEAFF.

The V gene is TRBV20-1, the J gene TRBJ2-5; possible D gene TRBD1, 5 bases. Germline values: CDR1 DFQATT, CDR2 SNEGSKA (reference sequence). The CDR3 consists of 13 residues. The V and J ends lost 3 bases and 4 bases respectively, with 12 bases between them. DNA for the CDR3: TGCAGTGCTAGTGCCGCCAGGGCAGAGACCCAGTACTTC. Protein: CSASAARAETQYF.

The V gene is TRBV19, the J gene TRBJ1-5; TRBD1 matches 10 bases. This CDR3 is 15 amino acids long. Germline V gene sequence: CDR1 LNHDA, CDR2 SQIVND (reference sequence). V lost 6 bases to trimming and J lost 2 bases; unmatched junction nucleotides: 4. CDR3 residues: CASRAGTGGNQPQHF. CDR3 coding DNA: TGTGCCAGTAGGGCCGGGACAGGGGGCAATCAGCCCCAGCATTTT. Together with reference TRBV19 and TRBJ1-5, the CDR3 gives the full variable domain: DGGITQSPKYLFRKEGQNVTLSCEQNLNHDAMYWYRQDPGQGLRLIYYSQIVNDFQKGDIAEGYSVSREKKESFPLTVTSAQKNPTAFYLCASRAGTGGNQPQHFGDGTRLSIL.

This sequence joins TRBV21-1 and TRBJ2-5; the table's D call, TRBD2, has no DNA check behind it. TRBV21-1 counts as a pseudogene. The CDR3 covers 14 residues. The CDR3: CASSKCKRAETQYF. DNA of the CDR3: TGTGCCAGCAGCAAGTGTAAGAGGGCTGAGACCCAGTACTTC.

J is TRBJ2-7 and V is TRBV19; 8 bases align to TRBD1. The CDR3 consists of 14 residues. V lost 1 base to trimming and J lost 5 bases; unmatched junction nucleotides: 4. CDR1 LNHDA and CDR2 SQIVND come from the germline V gene (reference sequence). CDR3 in DNA: TGTGCCAGTAGTATAGCTGCAGGGGGCGACGAGCAGTACTTC. This codes for CASSIAAGGDEQYF. The full variable domain, with the rest looked up from reference TRBV19 and TRBJ2-7, is DGGITQSPKYLFRKEGQNVTLSCEQNLNHDAMYWYRQDPGQGLRLIYYSQIVNDFQKGDIAEGYSVSREKKESFPLTVTSAQKNPTAFYLCASSIAAGGDEQYFGPGTRLTVT.

For this clone: One end of the junction varies from germline; a read error may be responsible. This chain joins TRBV7-7 and TRBJ2-3, with 8 positions matching TRBD1. This CDR3 has 15 residues. Germline-derived CDR1 and CDR2 are SSHAT and FNYEAQ (reference sequence). The CDR3 DNA sequence: TGTGCTAGCAGCCTGACAGGGGCCTACACAGATACGCAGTATTTT. Its protein product is CASSLTGAYTDTQYF.

The V gene is TRBV6-2 or TRBV6-3, the J gene TRBJ2-6; no clear D gene. The V and J ends lost 2 bases and 1 base respectively, with 15 bases between them. The CDR3 loop spans 18 amino acids. The germline gives CDR1 MNHEY, CDR2 SVGEGT. The CDR3 spells CASSYGRHIISGANVLTF. DNA for the CDR3: TGTGCCAGCAGTTACGGGCGACATATAATTTCTGGGGCCAACGTCCTGACTTTC.

The chain links TRBV5-5 to TRBJ1-3; the match to TRBD1 covers 8 bases. The ends lost 2 bases at V and 0 bases at J; junction bases unmatched: 1. The CDR3 totals 15 residues. Per germline, CDR1 SGHKS and CDR2 YYEKEE (reference sequence). The CDR3 protein is CASSFGTGSGNTIYF. The DNA for the CDR3 is TGTGCCAGCAGCTTCGGGACAGGCTCTGGAAACACCATATATTTT.

This chain connects TRBV4-3 to TRBJ2-1; maybe TRBD2 (6 bases). Per the germline V gene, CDR1 is LGHNA and CDR2 is YSLEER. The length of the CDR3 is 16 residues. The V end lost 3 bases, the J end lost 2 bases, and 14 bases lay between the germline ends. The CDR3 sequence: CASSHVVGEAYNEQFF. CDR3 coding DNA: TGCGCCAGCAGCCATGTTGTAGGGGAGGCCTACAATGAGCAGTTCTTC.

This sequence joins TRBV11-2 and TRBJ2-3, with 15 bases identical to TRBD2. The V and J ends lost 0 bases and 1 base, in that order; junction bases with no gene match: 5. Germline V lookup: CDR1 SGHAT, CDR2 FQNNGV. The CDR3 length is 19 residues. CDR3 residues: CASSLDPWTSGRGTDTQYF. CDR3 coding DNA: TGTGCCAGCAGCTTAGATCCCTGGACTAGCGGGAGGGGCACAGATACGCAGTATTTT. The full variable domain, with the rest looked up from reference TRBV11-2 and TRBJ2-3, is EAGVAQSPRYKIIEKRQSVAFWCNPISGHATLYWYQQILGQGPKLLIQFQNNGVVDDSQLPKDRFSAERLKGVDSTLKIQPAKLEDSAVYLCASSLDPWTSGRGTDTQYFGPGTRLTVL.

The V gene is TRBV19, the J gene TRBJ2-3, with 12 bases aligning to TRBD2. The CDR3 runs to 15 residues. Per germline, CDR1 LNHDA and CDR2 SQIVND (reference sequence). The V segment lost 5 bases and the J segment 8 bases; nucleotides outside the gene matches: 8. This CDR3 reads CASSALAGGPSTQYF. CDR3 sequence (DNA): TGTGCCAGTAGTGCTCTAGCGGGGGGGCCGAGTACGCAGTATTTT.

A few counts support this clone. The chain couples TRBV7-9 to TRBJ1-1; D unresolved. The CDR3 consists of 13 residues. Trimming pared 1 base from V and 8 bases from J, leaving 11 bases between. Germline V lookup: CDR1 SEHNR, CDR2 FQNEAQ (reference sequence). The CDR3 loop reads CASSLGATPEAFF. For the CDR3, the DNA is TGTGCCAGCAGCTTAGGGGCAACACCCGAAGCTTTCTTT. The full variable domain, with the rest looked up from reference TRBV7-9 and TRBJ1-1, is DTGVSQNPRHKITKRGQNVTFRCDPISEHNRLYWYRQTLGQGPEFLTYFQNEAQLEKSRLLSDRFSAERPKGSFSTLEIQRTEQGDSAMYLCASSLGATPEAFFGQGTRLTVV.

This chain uses TRBV4-3 with TRBJ2-2; D not resolved. The CDR3 totals 16 residues. The germline CDR1 and CDR2 sequences are LGHNA and YSLEER. Deletions cut 0 bases from V and 7 bases from J, with 15 bases between. In nucleotides, the CDR3 is TGCGCCAGCAGCCAAGATCGTGGAGACAAGGGCGGGGAGCTGTTTTTT. Protein: CASSQDRGDKGGELFF.

This clone has just a few counts. The rearrangement uses TRBV2 and TRBJ2-3; 8 nucleotides agree with TRBD1. Germline CDR1 and CDR2: SNHLY and FYNNEI. This CDR3 contains 11 residues. V dropped 5 bases and J dropped 15; count of bases not matched to a gene: 7. CDR3 nucleotides: TGTGCCAGCAGTCTTGACAGGGGAGTATATTTT. Its translation: CASSLDRGVYF.

The chain has TRBV19 and TRBJ2-5; D is undetermined. V was clipped by 5 bases and J by 1 base, with 14 bases between them. Germline CDR1 LNHDA, CDR2 SQIVND (reference sequence). This CDR3 region has 15 residues. The CDR3 protein is CASSWALGAQETQYF. The CDR3 nucleotides are TGTGCCAGTAGTTGGGCCCTAGGTGCCCAAGAGACCCAGTACTTC.